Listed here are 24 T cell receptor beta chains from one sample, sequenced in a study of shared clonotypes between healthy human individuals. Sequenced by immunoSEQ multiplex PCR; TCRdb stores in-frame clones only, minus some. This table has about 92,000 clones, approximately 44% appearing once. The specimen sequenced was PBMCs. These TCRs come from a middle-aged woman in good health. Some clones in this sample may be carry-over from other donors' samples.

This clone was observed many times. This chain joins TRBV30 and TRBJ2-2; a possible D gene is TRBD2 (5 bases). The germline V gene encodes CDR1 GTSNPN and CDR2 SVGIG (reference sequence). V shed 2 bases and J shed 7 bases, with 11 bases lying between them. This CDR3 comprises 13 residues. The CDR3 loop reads CAWSYQAGGELFF. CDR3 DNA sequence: TGTGCCTGGAGTTATCAGGCGGGCGGGGAGCTGTTTTTT.

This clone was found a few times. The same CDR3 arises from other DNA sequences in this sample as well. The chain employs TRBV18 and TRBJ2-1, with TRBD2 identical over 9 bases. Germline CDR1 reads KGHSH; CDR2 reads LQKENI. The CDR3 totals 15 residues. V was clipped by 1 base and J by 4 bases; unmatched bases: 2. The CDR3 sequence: CASSPLAGGYNEQFF. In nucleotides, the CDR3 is TGTGCCAGCTCACCACTTGCGGGAGGGTACAATGAGCAGTTCTTC.

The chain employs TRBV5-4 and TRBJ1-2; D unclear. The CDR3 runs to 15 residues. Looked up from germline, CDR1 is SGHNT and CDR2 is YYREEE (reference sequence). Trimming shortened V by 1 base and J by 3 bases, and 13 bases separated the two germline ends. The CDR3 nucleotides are TGTGCCAGCAGCTTGAGACTCGACTCGGACTATGGCTACACCTTC. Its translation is CASSLRLDSDYGYTF.

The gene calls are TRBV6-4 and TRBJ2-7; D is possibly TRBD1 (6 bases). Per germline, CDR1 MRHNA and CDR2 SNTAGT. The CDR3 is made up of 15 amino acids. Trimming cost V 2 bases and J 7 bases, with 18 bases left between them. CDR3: CASSDPNRDMPEQYF. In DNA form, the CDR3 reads TGTGCCAGCAGTGACCCCAACCGGGACATGCCGGAGCAGTACTTC.

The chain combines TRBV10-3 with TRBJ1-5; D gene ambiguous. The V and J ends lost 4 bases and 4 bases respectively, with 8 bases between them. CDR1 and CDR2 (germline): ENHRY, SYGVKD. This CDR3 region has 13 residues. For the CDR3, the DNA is TGTGCCATCAGTGCGGAAACGAATCAGCCCCAGCATTTT. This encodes CAISAETNQPQHF.

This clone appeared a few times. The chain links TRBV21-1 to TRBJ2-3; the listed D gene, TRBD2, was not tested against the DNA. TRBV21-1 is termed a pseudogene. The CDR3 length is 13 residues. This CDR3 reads CASSPPIADTQYF. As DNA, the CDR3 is TGTGCCAGCAGCCCGCCTATCGCAGATACGCAGTATTTT.

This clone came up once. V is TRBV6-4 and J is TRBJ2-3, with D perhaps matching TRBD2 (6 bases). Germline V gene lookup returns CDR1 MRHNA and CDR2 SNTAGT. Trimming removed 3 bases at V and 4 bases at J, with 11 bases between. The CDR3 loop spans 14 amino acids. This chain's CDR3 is CASSETGTSDTQYF. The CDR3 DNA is TGTGCCAGCAGTGAAACCGGGACTTCAGATACGCAGTATTTT.

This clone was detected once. Here the CDR3 reads CAWSAGRLGDSNQPQHF. DNA for the CDR3: TGTGCCTGGAGTGCGGGACGCCTCGGCGATAGCAATCAGCCCCAGCATTTT. V gene TRBV30 combines with J gene TRBJ1-5; perhaps TRBD1 as D (5 bases). The CDR3 is made up of 17 amino acids. Germline CDR1 reads GTSNPN; CDR2 reads SVGIG (reference sequence). Trimming pared 1 base from V and 0 bases from J, leaving 16 bases between.

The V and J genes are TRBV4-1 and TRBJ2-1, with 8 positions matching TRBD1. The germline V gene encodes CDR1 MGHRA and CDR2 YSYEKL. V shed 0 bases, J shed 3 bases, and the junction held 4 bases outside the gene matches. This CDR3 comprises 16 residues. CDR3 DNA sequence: TGCGCCAGCAGCCAAGATAGGGGACAGGTCTACAATGAGCAGTTCTTC. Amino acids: CASSQDRGQVYNEQFF.

CDR3 residues: CATLDRENGETQYF. CDR3 nucleotides: TGTGCCACCCTGGACAGGGAGAATGGAGAGACCCAGTACTTC. The gene calls are TRBV6-1 and TRBJ2-5, with 8 bases fitting TRBD1. Germline V gives CDR1 MNHNS, CDR2 SASEGT. The V and J ends lost 10 bases and 4 bases, in that order; junction bases with no gene match: 11. The CDR3 covers 14 residues.

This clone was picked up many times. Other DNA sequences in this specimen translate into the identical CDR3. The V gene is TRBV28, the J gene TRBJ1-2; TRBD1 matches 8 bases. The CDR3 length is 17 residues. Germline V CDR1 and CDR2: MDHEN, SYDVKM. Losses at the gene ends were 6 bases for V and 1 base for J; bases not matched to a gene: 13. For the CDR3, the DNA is TGTGCCAGCAGGCACTTAAGGGACAGGTCTTTTAACTATGGCTACACCTTC. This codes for CASRHLRDRSFNYGYTF.

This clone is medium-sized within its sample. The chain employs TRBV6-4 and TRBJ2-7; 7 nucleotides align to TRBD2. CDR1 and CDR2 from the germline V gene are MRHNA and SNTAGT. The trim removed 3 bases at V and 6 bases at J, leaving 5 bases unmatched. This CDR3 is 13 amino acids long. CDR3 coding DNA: TGTGCCAGCAGTGAAAGCGGGATTGGCGAGCAGTACTTC. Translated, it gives CASSESGIGEQYF.

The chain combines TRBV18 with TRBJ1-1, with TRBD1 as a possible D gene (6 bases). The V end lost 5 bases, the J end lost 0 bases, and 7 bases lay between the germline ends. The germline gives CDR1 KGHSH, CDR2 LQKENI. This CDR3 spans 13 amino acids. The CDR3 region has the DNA TGTGCCAGCTCAGGGGGCTTGAACACTGAAGCTTTCTTT. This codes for CASSGGLNTEAFF. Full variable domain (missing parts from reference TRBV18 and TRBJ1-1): NAGVMQNPRHLVRRRGQEARLRCSPMKGHSHVYWYRQLPEEGLKFMVYLQKENIIDESGMPKERFSAEFPKEGPSILRIQQVVRGDSAAYFCASSGGLNTEAFFGQGTRLTVV.

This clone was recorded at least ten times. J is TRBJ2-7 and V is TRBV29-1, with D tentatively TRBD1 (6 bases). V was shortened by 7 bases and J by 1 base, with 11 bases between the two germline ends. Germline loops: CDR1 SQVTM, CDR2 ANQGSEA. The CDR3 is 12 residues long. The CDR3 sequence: CSAGGGSYEQYF. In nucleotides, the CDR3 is TGCAGCGCTGGGGGCGGTTCCTACGAGCAGTACTTC.

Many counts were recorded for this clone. As DNA, the CDR3 is TGTGCCTGGAGATCGGTATCCTACGAGCAGTACTTC. It encodes CAWRSVSYEQYF. The genes are TRBV30 and TRBJ2-7; D is unresolved. Germline V gives CDR1 GTSNPN, CDR2 SVGIG (reference sequence). Trimming pared 3 bases from V and 1 base from J, leaving 7 bases between. The CDR3 is 12 amino acids.

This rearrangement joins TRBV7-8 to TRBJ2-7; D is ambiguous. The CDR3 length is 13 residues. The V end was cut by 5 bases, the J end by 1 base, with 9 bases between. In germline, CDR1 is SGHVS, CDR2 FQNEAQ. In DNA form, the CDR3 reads TGTGCCAGCAGCCGCGGAAGTTCCTACGAGCAGTACTTC. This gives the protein CASSRGSSYEQYF.

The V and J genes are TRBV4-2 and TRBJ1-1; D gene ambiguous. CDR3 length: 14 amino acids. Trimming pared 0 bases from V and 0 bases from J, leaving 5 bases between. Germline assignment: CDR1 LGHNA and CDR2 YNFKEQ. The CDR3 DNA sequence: TGTGCCAGCAGCCAAGAGACAATGAACACTGAAGCTTTCTTT. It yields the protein CASSQETMNTEAFF.

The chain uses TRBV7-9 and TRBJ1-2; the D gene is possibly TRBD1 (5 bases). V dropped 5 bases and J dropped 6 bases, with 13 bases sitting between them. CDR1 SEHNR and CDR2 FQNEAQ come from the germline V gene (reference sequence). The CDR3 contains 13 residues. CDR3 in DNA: TGTGCCAGCAGCCCATACGGGGGGGATGGCTACACCTTC. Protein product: CASSPYGGDGYTF.

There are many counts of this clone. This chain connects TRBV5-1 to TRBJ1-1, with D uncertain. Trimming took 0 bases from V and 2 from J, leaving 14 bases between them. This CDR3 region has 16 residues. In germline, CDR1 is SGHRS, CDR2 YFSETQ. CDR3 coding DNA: TGCGCCAGCAGCTTGGGAATAGCGCAAGGTAACACTGAAGCTTTCTTT. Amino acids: CASSLGIAQGNTEAFF.

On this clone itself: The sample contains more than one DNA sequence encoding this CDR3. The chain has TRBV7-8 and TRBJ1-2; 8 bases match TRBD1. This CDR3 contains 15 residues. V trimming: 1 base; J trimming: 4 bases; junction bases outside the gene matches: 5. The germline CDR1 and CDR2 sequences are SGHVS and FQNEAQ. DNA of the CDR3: TGTGCCAGCAGCTTAGGGCAGGGGGCGGGCTATGGCTACACCTTC. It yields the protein CASSLGQGAGYGYTF. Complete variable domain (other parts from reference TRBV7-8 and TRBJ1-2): GAGVSQSPRYKVAKRGQDVALRCDPISGHVSLFWYQQALGQGPEFLTYFQNEAQLDKSGLPSDRFFAERPEGSVSTLKIQRTQQEDSAVYLCASSLGQGAGYGYTFGSGTRLTVV.

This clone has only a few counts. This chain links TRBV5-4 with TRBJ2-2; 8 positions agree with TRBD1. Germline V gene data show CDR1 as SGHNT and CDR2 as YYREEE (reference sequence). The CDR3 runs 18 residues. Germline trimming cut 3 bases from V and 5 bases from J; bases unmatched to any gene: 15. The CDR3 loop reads CASSWGPRRGRGTGELFF. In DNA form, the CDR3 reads TGTGCCAGCAGCTGGGGGCCTCGCAGGGGGCGAGGGACCGGGGAGCTGTTTTTT.

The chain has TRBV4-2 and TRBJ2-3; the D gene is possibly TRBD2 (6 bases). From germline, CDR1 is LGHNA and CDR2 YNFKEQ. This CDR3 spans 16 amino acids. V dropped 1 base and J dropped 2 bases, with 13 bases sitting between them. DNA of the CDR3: TGTGCCAGCAGCCAAGGGGGCGGGACTCCCACAGATACGCAGTATTTT. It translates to CASSQGGGTPTDTQYF.

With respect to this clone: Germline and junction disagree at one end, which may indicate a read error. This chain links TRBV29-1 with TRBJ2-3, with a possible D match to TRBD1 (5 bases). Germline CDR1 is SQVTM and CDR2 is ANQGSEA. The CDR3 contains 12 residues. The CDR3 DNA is TGCAGCGTTGCCGTCCGCACAGGTACGCAGTATTTT. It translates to CSVAVRTGTQYF.

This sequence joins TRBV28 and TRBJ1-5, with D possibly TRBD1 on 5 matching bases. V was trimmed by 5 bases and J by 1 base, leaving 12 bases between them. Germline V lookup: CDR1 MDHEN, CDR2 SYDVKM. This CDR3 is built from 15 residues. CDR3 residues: CASSQGWGSNQPQHF. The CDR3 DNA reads TGTGCCAGCAGTCAGGGATGGGGGAGCAATCAGCCCCAGCATTTT.